The entry below describes one T cell receptor beta chain. No alpha-beta pairing information exists for these sequences. Repertoires were generated with immunoSEQ multiplex PCR, while TCRdb's copy carries only in-frame clones and drops some. Of roughly 92,000 clones detected, just over 90% appear once; the ten largest clones hold approximately 2%. The data originate from a study of T cells in tuberculosis. The ends lost 7 bases at V and 8 bases at J; junction bases unmatched: 8. This CDR3 contains 13 residues. The germline gives CDR1 LNHDA, CDR2 SQIVND (reference sequence). After thawing and overnight rest, PBMC were stained with GMM-loaded CD1B tetramer, viability dye and anti-CD3 for sorting. The lipid loaded on the CD1B tetramers was C32 glucose monomycolate from Rhodococcus equi.

Input material: CD1b-GMM tetramer-negative cells sorted from PBMCs. The rearrangement joins TRBV19 to TRBJ2-1; 7 nucleotides agree with TRBD2. This TCR was sampled from an adult woman with latent tuberculosis. The CDR3 is CASNLGGLDEQFF. The DNA of the CDR3 is TGTGCCAGTAACCTGGGAGGGTTGGATGAGCAGTTCTTC. Complete variable domain (other parts from reference TRBV19 and TRBJ2-1): DGGITQSPKYLFRKEGQNVTLSCEQNLNHDAMYWYRQDPGQGLRLIYYSQIVNDFQKGDIAEGYSVSREKKESFPLTVTSAQKNPTAFYLCASNLGGLDEQFFGPGTRLTVL.